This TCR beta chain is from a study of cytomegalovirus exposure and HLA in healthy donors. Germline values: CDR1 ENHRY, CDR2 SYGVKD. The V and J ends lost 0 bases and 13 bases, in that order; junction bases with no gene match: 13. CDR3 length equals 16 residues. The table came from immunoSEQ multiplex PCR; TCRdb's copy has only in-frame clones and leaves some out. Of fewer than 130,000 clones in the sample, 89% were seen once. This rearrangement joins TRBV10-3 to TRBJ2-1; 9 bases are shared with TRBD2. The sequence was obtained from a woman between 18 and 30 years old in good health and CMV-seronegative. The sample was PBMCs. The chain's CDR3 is CAISESGIAGVWGQFF. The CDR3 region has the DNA TGTGCCATCAGTGAGTCAGGGATAGCGGGAGTATGGGGACAGTTCTTC.